This T cell receptor (beta chain) was documented in a study of blood T cell repertoires in COVID-19. Whole-study context: Samples taken during acute and convalescent COVID-19 were collected in the United States, Italy and Spain.

Profiled with immunoSEQ multiplex PCR; TCRdb holds only in-frame clones, not every one. The repertoire holds about 150,000 clones, about four fifths seen once, with 3% to 3.5% in the top ten. Grouping used clinical history reported by participants in a survey and questionnaire. This clone appeared once. CDR3 size: 16 residues. Trimming removed 4 bases at V and 0 bases at J, with 10 bases between. Germline V gene lookup returns CDR1 LGHDT and CDR2 YNNKEL (reference sequence). The chain carries TRBV3-1 (or the pseudogene TRBV3-2) and TRBJ1-6; possible D gene TRBD1, 6 bases. The sequencing sample was made of PBMCs or T cells enriched from blood (not recorded which). The receptor was derived from a woman aged 45-65 years with acute COVID-19. CDR3 nucleotide sequence: TGTGCCAGCAGCCCAACAGGGAGCTCCTATAATTCACCCCTCCACTTT. Translation: CASSPTGSSYNSPLHF.